This T cell receptor beta chain was sequenced for a study of blood T cell repertoires in COVID-19. On the study more broadly: Acute and convalescent COVID-19 samples came from the United States, Italy and Spain. T cells, B-cell-depleted T cells, or PBMCs supplied cDNA or gDNA.

Germline CDR1 and CDR2: KGHSH and LQKENI. The CDR3 is 14 residues long. V was trimmed by 3 bases and J by 0 bases, leaving 8 bases between them. This clone was observed a few times. In the authors' methods: Reference gene primer amplification in the assay estimated nucleated cell counts. Profiling relied on immunoSEQ multiplex PCR, and the TCRdb table lists in-frame clones only, not all of them. V, J and clone size derive from that table, while D and trimming were established from the DNA sequence. The data hold about 230,000 clones, with approximately 88% observed a single time. The gene calls are TRBV18 and TRBJ1-2; D not certain. This clonotype was obtained from a man aged 40-55 years with acute or convalescent COVID-19. Sequenced input: peripheral blood. This CDR3 is CASSPGRSNYGYTF. CDR3 nucleotides: TGTGCCAGCTCACCCGGGAGGTCTAACTATGGCTACACCTTC.